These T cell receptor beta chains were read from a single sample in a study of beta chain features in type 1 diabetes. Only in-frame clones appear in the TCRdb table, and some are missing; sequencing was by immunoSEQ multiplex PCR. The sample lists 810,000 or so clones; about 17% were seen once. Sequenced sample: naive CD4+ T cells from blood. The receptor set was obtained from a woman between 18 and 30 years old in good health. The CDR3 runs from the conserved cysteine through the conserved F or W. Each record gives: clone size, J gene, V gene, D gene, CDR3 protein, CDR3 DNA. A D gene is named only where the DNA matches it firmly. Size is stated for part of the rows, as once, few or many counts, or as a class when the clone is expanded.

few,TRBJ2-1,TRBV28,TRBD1,CASREDRAAYNEQFF,TGTGCCAGCAGGGAGGACAGGGCAGCATACAATGAGCAGTTCTTC
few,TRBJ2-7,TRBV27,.,CASSYRPTTAYEQYF,TGTGCCAGCAGTTACCGACCCACGACGGCGTACGAGCAGTACTTC
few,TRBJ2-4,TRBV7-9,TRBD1,CASSLQSGGAGDIQYF,TGTGCCAGCAGCTTACAGTCAGGGGGCGCCGGGGACATTCAGTACTTC
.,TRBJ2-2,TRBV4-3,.,CASSQVLGGTGELFF,TGCGCCAGCAGCCAAGTCCTAGGGGGGACCGGGGAGCTGTTTTTT
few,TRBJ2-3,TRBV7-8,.,CASSPGTRSPTDTQYF,TGTGCCAGCAGCCCCGGGACCCGGTCCCCCACAGATACGCAGTATTTT
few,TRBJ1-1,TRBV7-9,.,CASSGGIGAFF,TGTGCCAGCAGCGGGGGGATAGGAGCTTTCTTT
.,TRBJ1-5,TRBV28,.,CASSFRMGWGNQPQHF,TGTGCCAGCAGTTTCCGCATGGGCTGGGGCAATCAGCCCCAGCATTTT
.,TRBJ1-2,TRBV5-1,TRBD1,CASSFMLQGTGYGYTF,TGCGCCAGCAGCTTCATGCTGCAGGGGACAGGCTATGGCTACACCTTC
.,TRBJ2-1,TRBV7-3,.,CASSQGSRREQFF,TGTGCCAGCAGCCAGGGAAGTCGCCGGGAGCAGTTCTTC
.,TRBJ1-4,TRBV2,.,CASSGTRGSFGKLFF,TGTGCCAGCAGTGGAACGAGAGGGAGCTTTGGAAAACTGTTTTTT
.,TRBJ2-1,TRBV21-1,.,CASSSQPNNEQFF,TGTGCCAGCAGCTCCCAACCAAACAATGAGCAGTTCTTC
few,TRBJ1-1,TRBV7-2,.,CASSSTLRAGSAEAFF,TGTGCCAGCAGCTCCACTCTTCGGGCAGGGAGCGCTGAAGCTTTCTTT
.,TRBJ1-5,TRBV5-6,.,CASSLGTGHQPQHF,TGTGCCAGCAGCTTGGGCACAGGACATCAGCCCCAGCATTTT
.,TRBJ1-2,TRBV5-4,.,CASKKDPQGVRSVGYTF,TGTGCCAGCAAAAAAGACCCACAGGGTGTCCGTTCAGTTGGCTACACCTTC
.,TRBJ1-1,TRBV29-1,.,CSVARGAGSTEAFF,TGCAGCGTAGCCCGGGGGGCAGGGAGTACTGAAGCTTTCTTT